This record looks at one T cell receptor (beta chain) sequence and its context. The trim removed 5 bases at V and 4 bases at J, leaving 16 bases unmatched. Germline V gene sequence: CDR1 GTSNPN, CDR2 SVGIG (reference sequence). The CDR3 has 17 amino acids. These data belong to a study of shared clonotypes between healthy human individuals. Libraries were prepared by immunoSEQ multiplex PCR; TCRdb keeps only in-frame clonotypes and omits some of them. Here the sample spans some 650,000 clones, around 97% being singletons. V gene TRBV30 combines with J gene TRBJ1-1; 10 bases map to TRBD1. The sequenced material came from naive CD4+ T cells sorted from blood. Documented subset: CD45RA+ positively selected. The clonotype comes from a woman aged 25 to 45 in good health. CDR3: CAWLGRTGGWLGTEAFF. In nucleotides, the CDR3 is TGTGCCTGGCTAGGGAGGACAGGGGGTTGGCTAGGCACTGAAGCTTTCTTT.